This T cell receptor (beta chain) was retrieved from a study of long-term antiretroviral therapy in people with HIV (dated by TCRdb to the early 2020s). Describing the broader study: The earliest samples were collected approximately a decade before the 2015 WHO recommendation for immediate ART, a period when ART was typically delayed until CD4 counts fell. Among the 25 to 30 participants with HIV, around 10 were female. The cohort contributed about 200 cryopreserved PBMC samples from 30 adults with confirmed HIV infection, collected serially over a mean of about six years (range 1-12). A retrospective serial study tested whether changes in peripheral blood TRB repertoire composition and diversity were associated with ART initiation and durable HIV suppression. No cross-contamination during QIAcube processing was seen in test extractions of a monoclonal T-cell line run alongside 33 polyclonal samples. Summary of the overall study and its limitations: The samples span the years 2004 to 2017, and the ART regimens used at that time may not be as effective as current regimens. Starting ART was linked to a significant rise in TRB diversity, yet even with long-term ART the diversity remained significantly lower than in transplant donor controls. Expanded TRB clones identified before ART initiation dominated the repertoire across all time points, though the dominance fluctuated and decreased in many PLHIV after ART. Unsorted PBMC were profiled instead of sorted CD4+ and CD8+ T cells because pre-ART samples had limited cell numbers. Inferences about post-ART repertoire changes were limited because no data were available on ART adherence, viral resistance or therapy changes. Owing to limited PBMC availability, only the TCR beta chain was sequenced, without alpha chain pairing. Narrower CDR3 length ranges were observed in HIV repertoires than in controls, and an antigen-experienced repertoire with only a slight naive shift after ART was suggested by the network structure.

The immunoSEQ hsTCRB v3.0 assay was used at survey level resolution to sequence the TRB variable region. The targeted TRB sequencing depth was about 40,000-55,000 T-cell genomes per sample. Pooled TRB libraries were sequenced on an Illumina MiSeq with a v3 150-cycle kit. In the paper's pipeline: Analysis of repertoires was carried out in R inside a reproducible Nextflow workflow spanning QC, data transformation and analysis. LymphoSeq2, an R package for exploring AIRR-Seq data, was used to implement the custom analyses. A few samples yielding fewer than 5000 total TRB sequences were excluded, leaving around 200 analyzed HIV repertoires. Among the roughly 200 retained HIV repertoires, fewer than 65 were collected before ART initiation and 120 to 130 after ART initiation. Each repertoire was downsampled to 5000 TRB nucleotide sequences, and summary statistics were averaged across 100 downsampling iterations. TRB sequences were retained for analysis only if CDR3 regions of at least seven amino acids were present. Two measures captured diversity: a Shannon entropy-derived clonality score and the Gini coefficient. Repertoire networks linked the top 5000 CDR3 amino acid sequences whenever two sequences differed by an edit distance of one. GLIPH2 predicted antigen specificity groups and MHC restriction for TRB CDR3 amino acid sequences. To flag known CMV, EBV, HIV or tissue antigen associations, CDR3 amino acid sequences were matched against VDJdb and McPAS-TCR. Pre-ART, post-ART and control groups were compared with Wilcoxon signed-rank tests and Holm-Bonferroni correction. The clones in this table, taken by TCRdb from immuneACCESS, are in-frame only. Not every clone is retained; where verified, under half of the shortfall comes from an unresolved V gene, and the cause of the rest is unknown. V, J and clone size reflect that table, while D and trimming were determined from the DNA. This sample lists about 28,000 clones; about 90% were detected once. The top ten clones comprise roughly 1% of the sample.

Participants were included only if at least one PBMC sample before ART initiation and at least two post-ART samples were available. All participants with HIV were treated in the United States of America. Before DNA extraction, cryopreserved samples of about 0.95-10 million PBMC were thawed and washed. At the time of the earliest PBMC sample for each participant with HIV, ages ranged from roughly 23 to 60 years. PBMC samples were contributed by each participant from 1-4 timepoints before ART initiation and 2-8 timepoints after ART initiation, with a median of 7 samples. Serial HIV viral load, CD4+ T-cell count, ART history and demographic data were obtained for every participant. Using a Qiagen kit on a QIAcube, genomic DNA was extracted from unsorted PBMC, with samples processed in batches of 12. Details on this clone: Its antigen target is currently unknown. No much larger clone exists at a distance of one base, and base qualities are not known.

Trimming costs V 5 bases and J 3 bases, and their ends lie 16 bases apart. There are 15 amino acids in the CDR3, from cysteine to phenylalanine inclusive. Solely the CDR3 DNA is kept, with 45 bases framed from the first base. From a lookup of the germline V gene, CDR1 and CDR2 are SGHTA and FQGNSA. Sequencing used unsorted PBMCs, obtained 2 years after starting antiretroviral therapy. The chain uses TRBV7-2 and TRBJ1-2; TRBD1 is a possible D gene, resting on 5 matching bases. The origin of this receptor is a man aged 45 to 65 with HIV. The nucleotide sequence reads as follows: TGTGCCAGCAGCACTAACAGGAAGGGTGACTATGGCTACACCTTC. Translated, it reads CASSTNRKGDYGYTF.